This T cell receptor beta chain was obtained from a study of control samples from healthy donors and cancer patients. Repertoires were generated with immunoSEQ multiplex PCR, while TCRdb's copy carries only in-frame clones and drops some. The repertoire holds about 150,000 clones, with 75% to 90% as singletons. The CDR3 consists of 15 residues. Trimming shortened V by 0 bases and J by 3 bases, and 13 bases separated the two germline ends. Germline V CDR1 and CDR2: SGDLS, YYNGEE. The genes are TRBV9 and TRBJ2-7; D is ambiguous. This TCR was recovered from a young man in good health. The sample was blood. CDR3: CASSVDLADRYEQYF. The CDR3 DNA reads as TGTGCCAGCAGCGTAGATTTGGCGGACCGCTACGAGCAGTACTTC.